A single sample gave rise to the 15 T cell receptor beta chains below, sequenced in a study of T cells in localized non-small cell lung cancer. Sequencing was performed with immunoSEQ multiplex PCR; in TCRdb, only in-frame clones are kept and a portion is missing. The repertoire holds tens of thousands of clones, around nine tenths seen once, with around 7% in the top ten. This specimen consisted of peripheral blood, obtained before any cancer treatment. These receptors originate from a female donor over 55 with stage I lung adenocarcinoma.

Only one count was recorded for this clone. This rearrangement joins TRBV5-6 to TRBJ1-5, with a weak D call TRBD1 (5 bases). Germline CDR1 SGHDT, CDR2 YYEEEE. The CDR3 consists of 13 residues. Trimming removed 3 bases from V and 13 bases from J, with 17 bases in between. CDR3 sequence: CASSYTGGFGQHF. DNA for the CDR3: TGTGCCAGCAGCTACACCGGGGGGTTCGGTCAGCATTTT. The whole variable domain, remainder taken from reference TRBV5-6 and TRBJ1-5, is DAGVTQSPTHLIKTRGQQVTLRCSPKSGHDTVSWYQQALGQGPQFIFQYYEEEERQRGNFPDRFSGHQFPNYSSELNVNALLLGDSALYLCASSYTGGFGQHFGDGTRLSIL.

This clone has just a few counts. The chain recombines TRBV6-5 with TRBJ2-3; weak D call: TRBD2 (5 bases). Germline CDR1 is MNHEY and CDR2 is SVGAGI. The CDR3 covers 14 residues. The V and J ends lost 3 bases and 2 bases respectively, with 9 bases between them. CDR3 protein: CASSYSRDTDTQYF. Here the CDR3 DNA reads TGTGCCAGCAGTTATTCCCGGGACACAGATACGCAGTATTTT.

The rearrangement links TRBV4-1 to TRBJ1-5, with D unresolved. Germline V gene sequence: CDR1 MGHRA, CDR2 YSYEKL. V gave up 5 bases and J gave up 3 bases, with 14 bases separating them. The CDR3 runs 15 residues. This CDR3 reads CASSARRQSNQPQHF. As DNA, the CDR3 is TGCGCCAGCAGCGCAAGAAGGCAATCCAATCAGCCCCAGCATTTT.

The CDR3 reads CASSHPLSVVGEGEELFF. The CDR3 DNA is TGCGCCAGCAGCCACCCACTCAGCGTCGTTGGGGAGGGGGAAGAGCTGTTTTTT. V and J are TRBV4-1 and TRBJ2-2, with a tentative D call TRBD2 (7 bases). Trimming cost V 3 bases and J 11 bases, with 28 bases left between them. Germline V gene data show CDR1 as MGHRA and CDR2 as YSYEKL. The CDR3 covers 18 residues.

J is TRBJ2-7 and V is TRBV5-6; no definite D call. The CDR3 is made up of 14 amino acids. Germline V lookup: CDR1 SGHDT, CDR2 YYEEEE. Trimming took off 1 base at V and 0 bases at J, with 8 bases between the two ends. DNA for the CDR3: TGTGCCAGCAGCTTGTTGGGTAACTCCTACGAGCAGTACTTC. Protein product: CASSLLGNSYEQYF.

The chain recombines TRBV4-1 with TRBJ1-6; D call uncertain. In germline, CDR1 is MGHRA, CDR2 YSYEKL. The CDR3 runs 16 residues. The V and J ends lost 3 bases and 6 bases respectively, with 15 bases between them. The DNA for the CDR3 is TGCGCCAGCAGCCAGGCCTATACAGAGCTTAATTCACCCCTCCACTTT. Its translation is CASSQAYTELNSPLHF.

Only one count was recorded for this clone. V is TRBV5-1 and J is TRBJ1-6; 12 nucleotides line up with TRBD1. The CDR3 length is 16 residues. After removal of 3 bases from V and 6 bases from J, the junction contained 4 bases not matched to a gene. The germline V gene encodes CDR1 SGHRS and CDR2 YFSETQ. CDR3 sequence: CASSWDRGLPNSPLHF. CDR3 bases: TGCGCCAGCAGCTGGGACAGGGGGCTGCCTAATTCACCCCTCCACTTT.

The rearrangement uses TRBV7-2 and TRBJ1-6; D not resolved. V lost 5 bases and J lost 7, with 18 bases in between. The germline CDR1 and CDR2 sequences are SGHTA and FQGNSA. The CDR3 covers 16 residues. CDR3 coding DNA: TGTGCCAGCAGCCTCCTAGAGGGTCCGAGGAATTCACCCCTCCACTTT. Its protein is CASSLLEGPRNSPLHF.

The CDR3 reads CASSLVSNTGELFF. The CDR3 DNA is TGTGCCAGCAGCTTAGTATCGAACACCGGGGAGCTGTTTTTT. This chain links TRBV11-2 with TRBJ2-2; D unresolved. Trimming cost V 1 base and J 0 bases, with 3 bases left between them. This CDR3 is 14 amino acids long. Germline V gene data show CDR1 as SGHAT and CDR2 as FQNNGV. Combining the CDR3 with reference TRBV11-2 and TRBJ2-2 gives the whole variable domain EAGVAQSPRYKIIEKRQSVAFWCNPISGHATLYWYQQILGQGPKLLIQFQNNGVVDDSQLPKDRFSAERLKGVDSTLKIQPAKLEDSAVYLCASSLVSNTGELFFGEGSRLTVL.

This clone was observed a single time. The CDR3 sequence is CASSFVADTEAFF. The CDR3 DNA follows: TGTGCCAGCAGCTTTGTGGCGGACACTGAAGCTTTCTTT. The chain is built from TRBV11-2 and TRBJ1-1; D ambiguous. The V gene lost 3 bases and the J gene lost 3 bases, with 8 bases spanning the gap. The CDR3 consists of 13 residues. From germline, CDR1 is SGHAT and CDR2 FQNNGV. The complete variable domain, with remaining parts taken from reference TRBV11-2 and TRBJ1-1, reads EAGVAQSPRYKIIEKRQSVAFWCNPISGHATLYWYQQILGQGPKLLIQFQNNGVVDDSQLPKDRFSAERLKGVDSTLKIQPAKLEDSAVYLCASSFVADTEAFFGQGTRLTVV.

This chain links TRBV10-3 with TRBJ2-1, with 10 positions matching TRBD1. This CDR3 comprises 16 residues. The junction had 7 bases not matched to a gene; V was cut back by 5 bases and J by 3 bases. Germline-derived CDR1 and CDR2 are ENHRY and SYGVKD. CDR3 DNA sequence: TGTGCCATCAGTCCCGTGACAGGGGGCTTCTACAATGAGCAGTTCTTC. Protein: CAISPVTGGFYNEQFF.

This chain links TRBV6-6 with TRBJ2-7; D remains unclear. Germline loops: CDR1 MNHNY, CDR2 SVGAGI (reference sequence). Trimming cost V 0 bases and J 5 bases, with 8 bases left between them. This CDR3 is 13 amino acids long. This CDR3 is CASSYSPAHEQYF. CDR3 in DNA: TGTGCCAGCAGTTACTCCCCGGCCCACGAGCAGTACTTC.

V is TRBV10-3 and J is TRBJ1-5; maybe TRBD1 (5 bases). The CDR3 has 14 amino acids. Germline V gene lookup returns CDR1 ENHRY and CDR2 SYGVKD. Trimming took off 7 bases at V and 6 bases at J, with 16 bases between the two ends. The CDR3 region has the DNA TGTGCCATCACCTCCGGGCAGGGAGCTCAGCCCCAGCATTTT. It codes for CAITSGQGAQPQHF.

For the CDR3, the DNA is TGTGCCAGCAGCTTTTGGGTCCGGGACGGGCGTGCCTATGGCTACACCTTC. Protein product: CASSFWVRDGRAYGYTF. V is TRBV5-6 and J is TRBJ1-2, with a possible D match to TRBD1 (5 bases). This CDR3 spans 17 amino acids. The germline V and J ends were trimmed by 2 bases and 4 bases, with 21 bases remaining between them. Germline lookup yields CDR1 SGHDT and CDR2 YYEEEE.

This chain connects TRBV6-4 to TRBJ1-2, with unresolved D. Germline loops: CDR1 MRHNA, CDR2 SNTAGT. The CDR3 consists of 16 residues. Trimming removed 2 bases from V and 3 bases from J, with 16 bases in between. The DNA of the CDR3 is TGTGCCAGCAGTGACACCGTCAGCCGCTCCGACTATGGCTACACCTTC. Its protein product is CASSDTVSRSDYGYTF.